The 31 T cell receptor beta chains below were found in one sample sequenced in a study of T cell responses to AZD1222 COVID-19 vaccine. Method: immunoSEQ multiplex PCR; TCRdb's copy keeps in-frame clones and lacks some. The table has fewer than 50,000 clones, over 65% seen once. The sequenced sample was peripheral blood, obtained on day 0 of AZD1222 vaccination. These receptors all come from an adult in good health.

Written as DNA, the CDR3 is TGTGCCAGCAGCATGGGGGTCTTTGGAAACACCATATATTTT. Protein sequence: CASSMGVFGNTIYF. V and J are TRBV6-5 and TRBJ1-3, with D perhaps TRBD1 (5 bases). CDR3 length equals 14 residues. CDR1 and CDR2 from the germline V gene are MNHEY and SVGAGI. V was shortened by 6 bases and J by 3 bases, with 12 bases between the two germline ends.

Notes on this clone: Other DNA sequences within the sample encode an identical CDR3. The chain couples TRBV5-1 to TRBJ2-5; 8 nucleotides line up with TRBD1. V was clipped by 2 bases and J by 5 bases; unmatched bases: 5. The CDR3 totals 14 residues. Germline values: CDR1 SGHRS, CDR2 YFSETQ. CDR3 sequence: CASSFGQGRETQYF. CDR3 sequence (DNA): TGCGCCAGCAGCTTCGGACAGGGCAGGGAGACCCAGTACTTC.

The V call is TRBV5-5, the J call TRBJ1-5; perhaps TRBD1 as D (6 bases). This CDR3 spans 15 amino acids. Germline CDR1 is SGHKS and CDR2 is YYEKEE (reference sequence). V was trimmed by 0 bases and J by 8 bases, leaving 15 bases between them. The CDR3 DNA reads TGTGCCAGCAGCTTGGAGGCCAGGGGATGGGAGCCCCAGCATTTT. The encoded protein is CASSLEARGWEPQHF.

The CDR3 protein is CSASPPGQGHYEQYF. Here the CDR3 DNA reads TGCAGTGCTAGTCCCCCCGGACAGGGGCATTACGAGCAGTACTTC. The V call is TRBV20-1, the J call TRBJ2-7; 9 bases match TRBD1. The CDR3 has 15 residues. Germline CDR1 is DFQATT and CDR2 is SNEGSKA (reference sequence). Trimming took 3 bases from V and 4 from J; bases not matched to a gene: 10.

The rearrangement joins TRBV6-2 or TRBV6-3 to TRBJ2-5, with TRBD2 identical over 7 bases. V shed 0 bases, J shed 4 bases, and the junction held 2 bases outside the gene matches. Germline-derived CDR1 and CDR2 are MNHEY and SVGEGT. The CDR3 loop spans 14 amino acids. The DNA of the CDR3 is TGTGCCAGCAGTTACTCAGGGAGGGGAGAGACCCAGTACTTC. This translates into CASSYSGRGETQYF.

The chain recombines TRBV28 with TRBJ2-3, with TRBD2 matching over 9 bases. CDR3 length equals 16 residues. Trimming removed 2 bases from V and 5 bases from J; junction bases left unmatched: 8. The V gene's germline CDR1 is MDHEN and CDR2 SYDVKM. CDR3 nucleotides: TGTGCCAGCAGTTTAGATAGCGGGGGTGAGAGAGATACGCAGTATTTT. Its translation is CASSLDSGGERDTQYF.

The genes are TRBV7-9 and TRBJ1-3; 9 bases are a match to TRBD1. The V gene's germline CDR1 is SEHNR and CDR2 FQNEAQ (reference sequence). The V gene end was trimmed by 4 bases and the J gene end by 5 bases; junction bases not matched to a gene: 9. The CDR3 is 16 amino acids. The CDR3, as DNA: TGTGCCAGCAGCTCAACAGGGGGCGTCTTTCGAAACACCATATATTTT. Its translation is CASSSTGGVFRNTIYF.

There are a few counts of this clone. This sequence joins TRBV24-1 and TRBJ2-3; maybe TRBD2 (7 bases). V lost 9 bases and J lost 2, with 8 bases in between. The CDR3 loop spans 12 amino acids. Per germline, CDR1 KGHDR and CDR2 SFDVKD. The CDR3 bases are TGTGCCACCGGGGGGGCCACAGATACGCAGTATTTT. Encoded protein: CATGGATDTQYF.

This chain uses TRBV28 with TRBJ2-6; no clear D gene. V was clipped by 3 bases and J by 0 bases, with 6 bases between them. The CDR3 spans 15 residues. Germline V gene lookup returns CDR1 MDHEN and CDR2 SYDVKM. CDR3: CASSFHLSGANVLTF. The DNA of the CDR3 is TGTGCCAGCAGTTTCCACCTCTCTGGGGCCAACGTCCTGACTTTC.

This sequence joins TRBV5-1 and TRBJ1-2; the match to TRBD1 covers 11 bases. V lost 4 bases, J lost 2 bases, and 4 bases stayed unmatched. The CDR3 length is 15 residues. Germline CDR1 is SGHRS and CDR2 is YFSETQ. CDR3 in DNA: TGCGCCAGCAGCCCCGGGACAGGGGGGAACTATGGCTACACCTTC. Translated: CASSPGTGGNYGYTF. The full variable domain, completed using reference TRBV5-1 and TRBJ1-2, is KAGVTQTPRYLIKTRGQQVTLSCSPISGHRSVSWYQQTPGQGLQFLFEYFSETQRNKGNFPGRFSGRQFSNSRSEMNVSTLELGDSALYLCASSPGTGGNYGYTFGSGTRLTVV.

The CDR3 DNA sequence: TGTGCCAGCAGCAACACAGGGGGCTCCTACAATGAGCAGTTCTTC. Encoded protein: CASSNTGGSYNEQFF. V is TRBV3-1 (or the pseudogene TRBV3-2) and J is TRBJ2-1; 8 bases line up with TRBD1. This CDR3 region has 15 residues. Trimming cost V 5 bases and J 0 bases; bases outside gene matches: 3. Germline V gene lookup returns CDR1 LGHDT and CDR2 YNNKEL (reference sequence).

The chain carries TRBV7-3 and TRBJ2-4, with 7 bases matching TRBD2. CDR3 length: 13 residues. Trimming at V came to 4 bases and at J to 7 bases, leaving 4 bases not matched to a gene. The V gene's germline CDR1 is SGHTA and CDR2 FQGTGA. CDR3: CASSSGLGNIQYF. Written as DNA, the CDR3 is TGTGCCAGCAGCTCAGGACTAGGGAACATTCAGTACTTC.

The V gene is TRBV27, the J gene TRBJ1-2, with a tentative D call TRBD1 (6 bases). Looked up from germline, CDR1 is MNHEY and CDR2 is SMNVEV (reference sequence). V lost 6 bases, J lost 6 bases, and 14 bases lay in between. The CDR3 runs to 13 residues. CDR3 nucleotide sequence: TGTGCCAGCAGCCTACAGGGTGGCCATGGCTACACCTTC. It is translated as CASSLQGGHGYTF.

The V gene is TRBV5-4, the J gene TRBJ1-6; possibly TRBD1 for D (5 bases). V lost 3 bases, J lost 7 bases, and 8 bases lay in between. The CDR3 has 13 amino acids. Germline V lookup: CDR1 SGHNT, CDR2 YYREEE (reference sequence). CDR3 protein: CASSSQGNSPLHF. DNA of the CDR3: TGTGCCAGCAGCTCCCAGGGCAATTCACCCCTCCACTTT.

CDR3 nucleotide sequence: TGTGCCAGCAGCCAGGGACAGGGCAAACTGTTTTTT. Amino acids: CASSQGQGKLFF. V gene TRBV12-3 or TRBV12-4 combines with J gene TRBJ1-4; 9 nucleotides align to TRBD1. The J segment lost 11 bases and the V segment lost 6 bases, leaving 4 bases of the junction unmatched. The CDR3 runs 12 residues.

This chain uses TRBV9 with TRBJ1-2, with 10 bases that match TRBD1. The CDR3 contains 15 residues. Trimming at V came to 3 bases and at J to 3 bases, leaving 5 bases not matched to a gene. The germline V gene encodes CDR1 SGDLS and CDR2 YYNGEE. The CDR3 nucleotides read TGTGCCAGCAGCGACCGACAGGGGGCGTACTATGGCTACACCTTC. This gives the protein CASSDRQGAYYGYTF.

The V and J genes are TRBV4-2 and TRBJ2-5, with unresolved D. This CDR3 is 12 amino acids long. From germline, CDR1 is LGHNA and CDR2 YNFKEQ. The germline V and J ends were trimmed by 4 bases and 4 bases, with 7 bases remaining between them. The CDR3 bases are TGTGCCAGCAGCCCCTCTTCAGAGACCCAGTACTTC. It codes for CASSPSSETQYF.

The rearrangement uses TRBV15 and TRBJ2-1, with D perhaps TRBD1 (6 bases). V was shortened by 5 bases and J by 8 bases, with 19 bases between the two germline ends. The germline V gene has CDR1 LNHNV and CDR2 YYDKDF (reference sequence). The CDR3 sequence is 15 residues long. In DNA, the CDR3 is TGTGCCACCAGCGAGGCAGGGGCCGCTGGCTATGAGCAGTTCTTC. Amino acid sequence: CATSEAGAAGYEQFF.

This rearrangement joins TRBV5-1 to TRBJ2-3; 9 nucleotides line up with TRBD1. Germline V gene sequence: CDR1 SGHRS, CDR2 YFSETQ. V dropped 4 bases and J dropped 7; count of bases not matched to a gene: 7. The CDR3 is made up of 14 amino acids. CDR3: CASSPWTGANTQYF. CDR3 bases: TGCGCCAGCAGCCCGTGGACAGGGGCAAATACGCAGTATTTT.

V usage is TRBV25-1 and J usage is TRBJ2-3; 9 positions match TRBD1. Looked up from germline, CDR1 is MGHDK and CDR2 is SYGVNS. This CDR3 comprises 13 residues. Unmatched junction bases numbered 8, after V lost 2 bases and J lost 14 bases. CDR3 loop: CASSEAGTGKGYF. Here the CDR3 DNA reads TGTGCCAGCAGTGAAGCGGGGACAGGGAAAGGGTATTTT.

The chain recombines TRBV28 with TRBJ2-5, with 7 bases lining up with TRBD1. The CDR3 has 14 residues. Germline CDR1 is MDHEN and CDR2 is SYDVKM. Germline trimming cut 6 bases from V and 4 bases from J; bases unmatched to any gene: 8. CDR3 residues: CASSRTGAIETQYF. The CDR3, as DNA: TGTGCCAGCAGCCGCACAGGGGCGATAGAGACCCAGTACTTC.

CDR3 sequence reads: CASSPEARRTIEQFF. The CDR3 bases are TGTGCCAGTAGTCCGGAGGCGAGGCGGACGATTGAGCAGTTCTTC. The chain recombines TRBV19 with TRBJ2-1, with a possible D match to TRBD2 (5 bases). V lost 5 bases, J lost 9 bases, and 20 bases lay in between. The CDR3 has 15 residues. Germline CDR1 is LNHDA and CDR2 is SQIVND (reference sequence).

The gene calls are TRBV27 and TRBJ2-1; 10 bases match TRBD1. Per the germline V gene, CDR1 is MNHEY and CDR2 is SMNVEV (reference sequence). The CDR3 is 19 residues long. Trimming cost V 7 bases and J 0 bases; bases outside gene matches: 15. In DNA, the CDR3 is TGTGCCAGCACCCTCAGACGGACAGGGGGTCTAAGCTCCTACAATGAGCAGTTCTTC. This sequence encodes CASTLRRTGGLSSYNEQFF.

The chain combines TRBV20-1 with TRBJ1-2; no clear D gene. CDR1 and CDR2 (germline): DFQATT, SNEGSKA (reference sequence). V dropped 5 bases and J dropped 6 bases, with 10 bases sitting between them. The CDR3 loop spans 11 amino acids. As DNA, the CDR3 is TGCAGTGCTTATATTGAGAATGGCTACACCTTC. Translation gives CSAYIENGYTF.

The J gene is TRBJ2-6, the V gene TRBV28, with D unresolved. The V gene lost 6 bases and the J gene lost 6 bases, with 15 bases spanning the gap. Looked up from germline, CDR1 is MDHEN and CDR2 is SYDVKM. The CDR3 covers 15 residues. CDR3 amino acids: CASRFGPSQANVLTF. The CDR3 DNA sequence: TGTGCCAGCAGGTTCGGGCCCAGTCAGGCCAACGTCCTGACTTTC.

This clone has just a few counts. This chain links TRBV13 with TRBJ2-3; TRBD2 aligns across 7 bases. Per the germline V gene, CDR1 is PRHDT and CDR2 is FYEKMQ (reference sequence). The CDR3 sequence is 14 residues long. J gave up 5 bases and V 1 base, and 3 bases lay outside the gene matches. CDR3 sequence reads: CASSLAGGGDTQYF. The CDR3 DNA sequence: TGTGCCAGCAGCTTAGCGGGAGGTGGAGATACGCAGTATTTT.

The chain employs TRBV12-2 and TRBJ2-3. TRBV12-2 is a documented pseudogene. CDR3 length: 14 amino acids. This chain's CDR3 is CASRFGTIPDTQYF. CDR3 coding DNA: TGTGCAAGTCGCTTCGGGACGATCCCAGATACGCAGTATTTT.

This clone rates as large. The genes are TRBV10-3 and TRBJ2-3, with 9 bases lining up with TRBD2. This CDR3 has 18 residues. Germline lookup yields CDR1 ENHRY and CDR2 SYGVKD. The V gene end was trimmed by 0 bases and the J gene end by 4 bases; junction bases not matched to a gene: 11. The CDR3 is CAISESTPWAGGPDTQYF. As DNA, the CDR3 is TGTGCCATCAGTGAGTCGACTCCCTGGGCGGGGGGGCCAGATACGCAGTATTTT.

This chain links TRBV6-6 with TRBJ1-2, with D possibly matching TRBD1 (6 bases). The CDR3 is 15 residues long. Trimming shortened V by 7 bases and J by 0 bases, and 15 bases separated the two germline ends. Germline V CDR1 and CDR2: MNHNY, SVGAGI (reference sequence). The DNA for the CDR3 is TGTGCCAGCAAGGAGGGGGGGAAGACTAACTATGGCTACACCTTC. Translation gives CASKEGGKTNYGYTF.

The chain carries TRBV12-3 or TRBV12-4 and TRBJ2-2, with D unclear. The CDR3 consists of 13 residues. V was pared by 5 bases and J by 5 bases, with 9 bases between. The chain's CDR3 is CASSPSRTGELFF. The CDR3 coding sequence is TGTGCCAGCAGTCCCAGTAGAACCGGGGAGCTGTTTTTT.

The V gene is TRBV5-8, the J gene TRBJ1-3; the match to TRBD1 covers 7 bases. Germline V gene sequence: CDR1 SGHTS, CDR2 YDEGEE. J gave up 8 bases and V 4 bases, and 9 bases lay outside the gene matches. The CDR3 is 14 residues long. As DNA, the CDR3 is TGTGCCAGCAGCCTGGGACAGCTTGGGGACACCATATATTTT. It translates to CASSLGQLGDTIYF.